The next 11 T cell receptor beta chains were all read from a single sample in a study of siplizumab effects on memory and regulatory T cells. Sequencing was performed with immunoSEQ multiplex PCR; in TCRdb, only in-frame clones are kept and a portion is missing. The data contain 80,000 to 95,000 clones, approximately 95% of them singletons. The sample consisted of CD8+ T cells sorted from blood. The receptors stem from a human donor in good health.

J is TRBJ2-5 and V is TRBV5-1, with D tentatively TRBD1 or TRBD2 (6 bases each). The CDR3 runs to 16 residues. The germline gives CDR1 SGHRS, CDR2 YFSETQ. Trimming pared 6 bases from V and 4 bases from J, leaving 22 bases between. This chain's CDR3 is CASNLPVGGIRETQYF. The CDR3 DNA reads TGCGCCAGCAACCTTCCGGTAGGGGGGATACGAGAGACCCAGTACTTC.

This chain joins TRBV7-6 and TRBJ1-1; D is unclear. The ends were cut back, 6 bases at V and 3 bases at J, with 11 bases in the middle. Germline V gene sequence: CDR1 SGHVS, CDR2 FNYEAQ. This CDR3 comprises 13 residues. CDR3 sequence (DNA): TGTGCCAGCAGTTCAATTGATGACACTGAAGCTTTCTTT. Residues: CASSSIDDTEAFF. Together with reference TRBV7-6 and TRBJ1-1, the CDR3 gives the full variable domain: GAGVSQSPRYKVTKRGQDVALRCDPISGHVSLYWYRQALGQGPEFLTYFNYEAQQDKSGLPNDRFSAERPEGSISTLTIQRTEQRDSAMYRCASSSIDDTEAFFGQGTRLTVV.

The rearrangement links TRBV5-4 to TRBJ2-1; TRBD2 matches 10 bases. Germline V gene sequence: CDR1 SGHNT, CDR2 YYREEE (reference sequence). The CDR3 extends over 15 amino acids. Unmatched junction bases numbered 3, after V lost 4 bases and J lost 2 bases. DNA of the CDR3: TGTGCCAGCAGCGAACTAGCGGGACCCTACAATGAGCAGTTCTTC. This translates into CASSELAGPYNEQFF.

This chain connects TRBV13 to TRBJ1-5; 8 bases are shared with TRBD1. The CDR3 length is 14 residues. Germline V CDR1 and CDR2: PRHDT, FYEKMQ (reference sequence). V lost 4 bases, J lost 7 bases, and 6 bases stayed unmatched. This CDR3 reads CASSYGQGGQPQHF. Written as DNA, the CDR3 is TGTGCCAGCAGCTACGGACAGGGTGGGCAGCCCCAGCATTTT. The full variable domain, in which reference TRBV13 and TRBJ1-5 provide the parts outside the CDR3, is AAGVIQSPRHLIKEKRETATLKCYPIPRHDTVYWYQQGPGQDPQFLISFYEKMQSDKGSIPDRFSAQQFSDYHSELNMSSLELGDSALYFCASSYGQGGQPQHFGDGTRLSIL.

The chain uses TRBV14 and TRBJ2-3, with 7 bases identical to TRBD2. CDR1 and CDR2 (germline): SGHDN, FVKESK. The V and J ends lost 0 bases and 0 bases, in that order; junction bases with no gene match: 0. CDR3 size: 15 residues. Here the CDR3 DNA reads TGTGCCAGCAGCCAAGAGGGACTAAGCACAGATACGCAGTATTTT. The encoded protein is CASSQEGLSTDTQYF.

The rearrangement uses TRBV4-1 and TRBJ1-4, with a possible D match to TRBD1 (5 bases). Trimming shortened V by 1 base and J by 3 bases, and 12 bases separated the two germline ends. Germline V gene data show CDR1 as MGHRA and CDR2 as YSYEKL. There are 16 residues in the CDR3. CDR3 DNA sequence: TGCGCCAGCAGCCAAGGGTCGGGGGTGGCTAATGAAAAACTGTTTTTT. This gives the protein CASSQGSGVANEKLFF.

The chain carries TRBV2 and TRBJ2-1, with 9 bases identical to TRBD2. V was pared by 4 bases and J by 2 bases, with 3 bases of the junction left unmatched. Looked up from germline, CDR1 is SNHLY and CDR2 is FYNNEI. This CDR3 is 15 amino acids long. As DNA, the CDR3 is TGTGCCAGCAGTGTTTGGACTAGCGCCTACAATGAGCAGTTCTTC. The encoded protein is CASSVWTSAYNEQFF.

The genes are TRBV27 and TRBJ1-1, with D unclear. V gave up 6 bases and J gave up 0 bases, with 14 bases separating them. Germline V gene data show CDR1 as MNHEY and CDR2 as SMNVEV (reference sequence). This CDR3 region has 15 residues. CDR3 loop: CASRRAVGMNTEAFF. The CDR3 nucleotides are TGTGCCAGCAGGAGAGCCGTTGGAATGAACACTGAAGCTTTCTTT.

The chain recombines TRBV7-9 with TRBJ2-4; TRBD2 matches 13 bases. J was trimmed by 7 bases and V by 3 bases; bases with no gene match: 9. Germline values: CDR1 SEHNR, CDR2 FQNEAQ (reference sequence). This CDR3 comprises 17 residues. CDR3 bases: TGTGCCAGCAGCTTGGTCGGGACTAGCGGGAAGGCGAACATTCAGTACTTC. Translated, it gives CASSLVGTSGKANIQYF.

This chain uses TRBV7-9 with TRBJ1-3; TRBD1 aligns across 8 bases. This CDR3 comprises 14 residues. The ends lost 4 bases at V and 7 bases at J; junction bases unmatched: 6. CDR1 is SEHNR, CDR2 FQNEAQ, per germline (reference sequence). The CDR3 is CASSSLDRENTIYF. The CDR3 coding sequence is TGTGCCAGCAGCTCATTGGACAGGGAGAACACCATATATTTT.

The chain recombines TRBV5-6 with TRBJ2-5; 15 nucleotides match TRBD2. Germline V CDR1 and CDR2: SGHDT, YYEEEE. The CDR3 loop spans 16 amino acids. Trimming took 5 bases from V and 2 from J; bases not matched to a gene: 4. CDR3: CASRGLAGGRQETQYF. CDR3 DNA: TGTGCCAGCAGAGGACTAGCGGGAGGGCGACAAGAGACCCAGTACTTC.